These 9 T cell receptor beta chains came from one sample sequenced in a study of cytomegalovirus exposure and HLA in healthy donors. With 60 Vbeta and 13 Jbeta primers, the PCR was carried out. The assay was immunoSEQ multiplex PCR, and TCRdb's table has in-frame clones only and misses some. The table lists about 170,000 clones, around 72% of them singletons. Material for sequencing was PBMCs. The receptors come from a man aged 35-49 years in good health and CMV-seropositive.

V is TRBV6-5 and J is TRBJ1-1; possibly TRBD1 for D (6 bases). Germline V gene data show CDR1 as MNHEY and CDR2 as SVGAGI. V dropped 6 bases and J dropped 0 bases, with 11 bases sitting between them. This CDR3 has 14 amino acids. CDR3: CASSPGQLNTEAFF. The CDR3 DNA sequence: TGTGCCAGCAGCCCCGGACAGCTGAACACTGAAGCTTTCTTT.

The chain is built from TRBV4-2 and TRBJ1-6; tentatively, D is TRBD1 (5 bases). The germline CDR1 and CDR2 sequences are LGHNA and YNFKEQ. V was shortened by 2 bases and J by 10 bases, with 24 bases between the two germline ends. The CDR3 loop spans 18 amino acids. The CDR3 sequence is CASSQTSAGGFVESPLHF. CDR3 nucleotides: TGTGCCAGCAGCCAAACTTCAGCGGGGGGGTTTGTAGAATCACCCCTCCACTTT.

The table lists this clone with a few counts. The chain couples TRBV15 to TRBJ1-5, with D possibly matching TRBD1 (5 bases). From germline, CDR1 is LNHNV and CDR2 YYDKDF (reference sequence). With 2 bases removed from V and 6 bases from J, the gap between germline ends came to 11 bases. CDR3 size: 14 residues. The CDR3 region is CATSRLGGGQPQHF. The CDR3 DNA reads TGTGCCACCAGCAGACTGGGCGGGGGTCAGCCCCAGCATTTT.

CDR3 DNA: TGTGCCAGCAGCTGGGACAGCCGATTGAACACTGAAGCTTTCTTT. Translating it yields CASSWDSRLNTEAFF. This chain connects TRBV5-4 to TRBJ1-1; 7 nucleotides match TRBD1. With V trimmed by 3 bases and J by 0 bases, 5 bases remained unmatched. The germline V gene has CDR1 SGHNT and CDR2 YYREEE (reference sequence). The CDR3 is 15 amino acids.

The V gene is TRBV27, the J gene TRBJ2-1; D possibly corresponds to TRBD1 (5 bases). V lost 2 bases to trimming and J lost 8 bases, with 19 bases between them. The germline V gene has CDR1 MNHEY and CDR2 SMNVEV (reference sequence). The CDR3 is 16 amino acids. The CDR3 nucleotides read TGTGCCAGCAGTTTAGGTGAGAGTAGGGGTCAAGATGAGCAGTTCTTC. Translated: CASSLGESRGQDEQFF.

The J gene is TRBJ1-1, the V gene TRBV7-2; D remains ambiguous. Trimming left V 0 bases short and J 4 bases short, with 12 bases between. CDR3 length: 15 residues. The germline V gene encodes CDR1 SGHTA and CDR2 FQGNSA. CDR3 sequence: CASSLASQAGTEAFF. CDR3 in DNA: TGTGCCAGCAGCTTAGCGAGCCAGGCGGGCACTGAAGCTTTCTTT. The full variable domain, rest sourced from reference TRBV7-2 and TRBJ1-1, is GAGVSQSPSNKVTEKGKDVELRCDPISGHTALYWYRQSLGQGLEFLIYFQGNSAPDKSGLPSDRFSAERTGGSVSTLTIQRTQQEDSAVYLCASSLASQAGTEAFFGQGTRLTVV.

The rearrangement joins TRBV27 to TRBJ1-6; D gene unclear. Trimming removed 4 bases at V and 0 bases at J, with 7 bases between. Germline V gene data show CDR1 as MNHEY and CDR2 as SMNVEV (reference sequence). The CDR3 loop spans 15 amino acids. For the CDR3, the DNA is TGTGCCAGCAGTTCTAGGAGCTCCTATAATTCACCCCTCCACTTT. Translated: CASSSRSSYNSPLHF.

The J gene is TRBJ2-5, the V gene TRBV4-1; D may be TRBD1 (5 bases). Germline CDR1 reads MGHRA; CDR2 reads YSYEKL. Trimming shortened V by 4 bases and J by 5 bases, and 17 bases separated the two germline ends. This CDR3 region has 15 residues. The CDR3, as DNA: TGCGCCAGCAGCCCCAGCGAAGGGGTGGCGGAGACCCAGTACTTC. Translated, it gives CASSPSEGVAETQYF.

CDR3 protein: CASSESSGEGQPQHF. Written as DNA, the CDR3 is TGTGCCAGCAGTGAATCCTCAGGGGAAGGACAGCCCCAGCATTTT. This chain links TRBV25-1 with TRBJ1-5; D is possibly TRBD1 (6 bases). Trimming stripped 1 base from V and 7 bases from J, with 14 bases between. This CDR3 has 15 residues. Germline V gives CDR1 MGHDK, CDR2 SYGVNS.